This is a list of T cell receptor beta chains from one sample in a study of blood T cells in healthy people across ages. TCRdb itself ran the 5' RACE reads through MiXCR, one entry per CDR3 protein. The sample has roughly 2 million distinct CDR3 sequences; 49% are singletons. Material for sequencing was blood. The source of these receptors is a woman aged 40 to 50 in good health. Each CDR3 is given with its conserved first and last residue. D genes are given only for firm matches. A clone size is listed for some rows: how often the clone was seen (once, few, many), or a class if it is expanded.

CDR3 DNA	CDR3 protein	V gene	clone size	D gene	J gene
TGTGCCAGCAGCTTAGAGGCCCCCCTAGCGGGTTCCTACGAGCAGTACTTC	CASSLEAPLAGSYEQYF	TRBV7-2	few	TRBD2	TRBJ2-7
TGCAGTGCCACGCAGGAGGGCGGGCAGTTCTTC	CSATQEGGQFF	TRBV20-1	NA	NA	TRBJ2-1
TGTGCCAGCAGCCACACTTCCGGGGGCAATCAGCCCCAGCATTTT	CASSHTSGGNQPQHF	TRBV4-2	NA	NA	TRBJ1-5
TGCAGTGCCTGGGACACTCGACCGTACGAGCAGTACTTC	CSAWDTRPYEQYF	TRBV20-1	NA	NA	TRBJ2-7
TGTGCCAGCAGCCAATTACTTCCAGGGAATGAAAAACTGTTTTTT	CASSQLLPGNEKLFF	TRBV3-1	NA	NA	TRBJ1-4
TGTGCCAGCAGTTATGCAGGGTCAGTGGAGACCCAGTACTTC	CASSYAGSVETQYF	TRBV6-5	few	NA	TRBJ2-5
TGTGCCAGAACTTCTACAGGGAACGAAGAGACCCAGTACTTC	CARTSTGNEETQYF	TRBV2	NA	NA	TRBJ2-5
TGTGCCAGCAGTTACTACTTCCAAGGGACCCAGTACTTC	CASSYYFQGTQYF	TRBV6-2/TRBV6-3	NA	NA	TRBJ2-5
TGTGCCAGCAGCTTAGGGGACCGGCCGAACTATGGCTACACCTTC	CASSLGDRPNYGYTF	TRBV11-2	few	NA	TRBJ1-2
TGTGCCAGCAGCGTAGGCCGGACTAACTACGAGCAGTACTTC	CASSVGRTNYEQYF	TRBV9	once	NA	TRBJ2-7
TGTGCCAGCAGTTTACAGGGAGGAGGCTTACGGGAGCAGTACTTC	CASSLQGGGLREQYF	TRBV12-3/TRBV12-4	NA	NA	TRBJ2-7
TGTGCCAGCAGTTACTCGAAGGGGGCGAACACCGGGGAGCTGTTTTTT	CASSYSKGANTGELFF	TRBV6-5	NA	NA	TRBJ2-2
TGTGCCAGCCCCGCCGCCGGGGAGCTGTTTTTT	CASPAAGELFF	TRBV11-2	NA	NA	TRBJ2-2
TGCAGCGCTCGACTAGCGGGGGCCACGGGGGGAGATACGCAGTATTTT	CSARLAGATGGDTQYF	TRBV29-1	NA	TRBD2	TRBJ2-3
TGCAGTGCTGCACTTCACGGGGGCGGCTACGAGCAGTACTTC	CSAALHGGGYEQYF	TRBV20-1	few	NA	TRBJ2-7
TGTGCCAGCAGGGTCAAGGAAATAGGCCCCTTCACAGATACGCAGTATTTT	CASRVKEIGPFTDTQYF	TRBV6-1	NA	NA	TRBJ2-3
TGTGCCAGCAGTTACTCGAGTCTAGCCCATGAGCAGTTCTTC	CASSYSSLAHEQFF	TRBV6-5	once	NA	TRBJ2-1
TGTGCCAGCAGTCTTTACCCTTTAGGGGGCCAAGAGACCCAGTACTTC	CASSLYPLGGQETQYF	TRBV2	few	NA	TRBJ2-5
TGTGCCAGCAGTCTAACCGGGGGGGCGTATGGGACCCAGTACTTC	CASSLTGGAYGTQYF	TRBV12-3/TRBV12-4	few	TRBD2	TRBJ2-5
TGTGCCAGCAGTGAAGACTGGTCTACGGAGACCCAGTACTTC	CASSEDWSTETQYF	TRBV6-1	NA	NA	TRBJ2-5
TGCGCCAGCAGCTTGGGTAGCGGGGGGCATAATGAGCAGTTCTTC	CASSLGSGGHNEQFF	TRBV5-1	NA	TRBD2	TRBJ2-1
TGCAGTGTTGAAGGGCCGGCCTTAGGGCCCTACGAGCAGTACTTC	CSVEGPALGPYEQYF	TRBV20-1	NA	NA	TRBJ2-7
TGCAGTGACGGGACAGGGTTAGAGACCCAGTACTTC	CSDGTGLETQYF	TRBV20-1	NA	TRBD1	TRBJ2-5
TGTGCCAGCAGTACCTGGGACAGGGGGCGAGAGACCCAGTACTTC	CASSTWDRGRETQYF	TRBV12-3/TRBV12-4	NA	TRBD1	TRBJ2-5
TGCGCCAGCAGCGCCCCGGACAGGTCCTACGAGCAGTACTTC	CASSAPDRSYEQYF	TRBV5-1	NA	TRBD1	TRBJ2-7
TGTGCCAGCAGTCCGGTCGCGGGCGAGCAGTACTTC	CASSPVAGEQYF	TRBV7-9	NA	NA	TRBJ2-7
TGTGCCAGCAAAGGACTAGCAGGAGATACGCAGTATTTT	CASKGLAGDTQYF	TRBV27	NA	TRBD2	TRBJ2-3
TGTGCCACGCAGGACACAGATACGCAGTATTTT	CATQDTDTQYF	TRBV6-6	few	NA	TRBJ2-3
TGCAGTGCTAACCGGGCGGACCCCCAAGAGACCCAGTACTTC	CSANRADPQETQYF	TRBV20-1	NA	NA	TRBJ2-5
TGCAGTGCAAGGAGACTAGCGACCTACGAGCAGTACTTC	CSARRLATYEQYF	TRBV20-1	NA	TRBD2	TRBJ2-7
TGTGCCAGCAGCAGAACAGGGGCCTGGGAGACCCAGTACTTC	CASSRTGAWETQYF	TRBV12-3/TRBV12-4	few	TRBD1	TRBJ2-5
TGTGCCAGCAGCGCCTGGAAGAGCGGGGGGGCCACCTACAATGAGCAGTTCTTC	CASSAWKSGGATYNEQFF	TRBV6-1	NA	TRBD2	TRBJ2-1
TGTGCCAGCACCCCCACCGGCCTGGCCCGGCAGTTCTTC	CASTPTGLARQFF	TRBV28	NA	NA	TRBJ2-1
TGTGCCACCAGTGGGGTAGCGGGGGGGACAAACCAAGAGACCCAGTACTTC	CATSGVAGGTNQETQYF	TRBV24-1	few	TRBD2	TRBJ2-5
TGCAGTGCTAGAGATGGGACGTCGAACACTGAAGCTTTCTTT	CSARDGTSNTEAFF	TRBV20-1	once	NA	TRBJ1-1
TGTGCCAGCAGTTTCGTAGCCAGCGGCTACGAGCAGTACTTC	CASSFVASGYEQYF	TRBV27	NA	NA	TRBJ2-7
TGTGCCAGCAGCCGAGCAGGGGGCGGCAATCAGCCCCAGCATTTT	CASSRAGGGNQPQHF	TRBV7-2	NA	TRBD1	TRBJ1-5
TGTGCCACCAGTGATTTGAAGGCAGAACGGCAGTTCTTC	CATSDLKAERQFF	TRBV24-1	NA	NA	TRBJ2-1